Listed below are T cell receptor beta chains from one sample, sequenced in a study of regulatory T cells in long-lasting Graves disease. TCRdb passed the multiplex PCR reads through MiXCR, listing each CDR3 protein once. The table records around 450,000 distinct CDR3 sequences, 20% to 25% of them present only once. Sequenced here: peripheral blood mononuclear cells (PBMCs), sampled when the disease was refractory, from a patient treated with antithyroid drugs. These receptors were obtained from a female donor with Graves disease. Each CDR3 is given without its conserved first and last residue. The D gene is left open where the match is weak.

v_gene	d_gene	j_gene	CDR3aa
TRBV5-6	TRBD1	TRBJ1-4	ASSYRDRDGLF
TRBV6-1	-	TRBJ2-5	ASSITERAETQY
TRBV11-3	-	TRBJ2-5	ASALRGTQY
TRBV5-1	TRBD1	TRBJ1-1	ASSLVHGTGDTEAF
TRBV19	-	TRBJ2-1	ASSPIPPSSYNEQF
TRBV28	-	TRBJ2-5	ASSSLRGGGETQY
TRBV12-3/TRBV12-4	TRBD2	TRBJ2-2	ASNILGLAGEGWTGELF
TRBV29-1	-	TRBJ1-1	SVQYYTEAF
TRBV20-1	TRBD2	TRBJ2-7	SVPDSGSYEQY
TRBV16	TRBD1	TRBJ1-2	ASSKVLDRKSYGYT
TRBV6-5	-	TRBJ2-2	ASSYSDTPNTGELF
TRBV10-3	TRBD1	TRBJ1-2	AISEIWTGGNGYGYT
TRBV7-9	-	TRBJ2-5	ASSLVLARETQY
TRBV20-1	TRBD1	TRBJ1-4	SAPDRGNNEKLF
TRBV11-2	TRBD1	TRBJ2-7	ASSHGGTGSYEQY
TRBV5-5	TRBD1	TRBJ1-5	ASSLAGRGRQPQH
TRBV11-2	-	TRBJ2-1	ASSLGRLAYNEQF
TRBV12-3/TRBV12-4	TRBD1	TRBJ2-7	AIRQGALDEQY
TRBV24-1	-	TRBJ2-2	ATSLAQPGTGELF
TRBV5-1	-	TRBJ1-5	ASSLAVRGGEGNQPQH
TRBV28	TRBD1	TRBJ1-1	ASSLGDRGQAF
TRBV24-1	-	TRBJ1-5	ATSDPKMGGTSNQPQH
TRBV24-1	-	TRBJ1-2	ATSDHRGVNDYGYT
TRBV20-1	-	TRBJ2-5	SLSAFQETQY
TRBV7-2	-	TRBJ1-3	ASSPGVSGNTIY
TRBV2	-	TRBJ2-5	ASHAGEETQY
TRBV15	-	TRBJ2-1	ATSGFRGNLEQF
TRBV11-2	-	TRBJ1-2	ASSPQLGQGSNYGYT
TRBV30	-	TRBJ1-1	AWSPMEGNEAF
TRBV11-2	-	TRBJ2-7	ASRKPGTRDYEQY
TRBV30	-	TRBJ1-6	ASSDTPFSYNSPLH
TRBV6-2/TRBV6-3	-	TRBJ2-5	ASSYLGPAAETQY
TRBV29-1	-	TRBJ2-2	SVKQANTGELF
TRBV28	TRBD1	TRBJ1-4	ATFPASRGENEKLF
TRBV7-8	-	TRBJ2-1	ASSSRRSSYNEQF
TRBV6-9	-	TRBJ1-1	ASSYSHGLTTEAF
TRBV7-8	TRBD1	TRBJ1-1	ASSSLGGGQNEAF
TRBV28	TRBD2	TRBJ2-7	ASSSPPGTNF